Below are 26 T cell receptor beta chains sequenced from a single sample in a study of OX40 agonist ivuxolimab in advanced cancers. Method: immunoSEQ multiplex PCR; TCRdb's copy keeps in-frame clones and lacks some. This table has tens of thousands of clones, 80% to 95% appearing once. The material was CD4+ or CD8+ T cells sorted from blood, obtained in a trial of the OX40 agonist ivuxolimab. The source is an adult with an advanced solid tumor such as melanoma, head and neck, liver or kidney cancer.

The chain links TRBV15 to TRBJ2-1, with 9 bases aligning to TRBD2. The length of the CDR3 is 17 residues. V was pared by 0 bases and J by 7 bases, with 10 bases of the junction left unmatched. Germline lookup yields CDR1 LNHNV and CDR2 YYDKDF (reference sequence). CDR3 loop: CATSREPISGRGNEQFF. The CDR3 DNA sequence: TGTGCCACCAGCAGAGAGCCAATTAGCGGGAGAGGGAATGAGCAGTTCTTC.

The count of this clone is one. This sequence joins TRBV28 and TRBJ2-7; D is perhaps TRBD1 (5 bases). CDR1 MDHEN and CDR2 SYDVKM come from the germline V gene. V lost 0 bases to trimming and J lost 0 bases, with 9 bases between them. The CDR3 sequence is 15 residues long. CDR3 bases: TGTGCCAGCAGTTTATGGGGGCGGAGCTCCTACGAGCAGTACTTC. It encodes CASSLWGRSSYEQYF.

The J gene is TRBJ2-7, the V gene TRBV19; 14 bases fit TRBD2. Germline CDR1 is LNHDA and CDR2 is SQIVND (reference sequence). This CDR3 spans 16 amino acids. After removal of 6 bases from V and 7 bases from J, the junction contained 11 bases not matched to a gene. Written as DNA, the CDR3 is TGTGCCAGTAGCGCGACTAGCGGGAGGGACTCTACTGAGCAGTACTTC. Amino acids: CASSATSGRDSTEQYF.

This rearrangement joins TRBV11-2 to TRBJ1-6; D gene ambiguous. The length of the CDR3 is 17 residues. V shed 6 bases and J shed 1 base, with 16 bases lying between them. The germline gives CDR1 SGHAT, CDR2 FQNNGV. The CDR3 is CASSQTRVGSYNSPLHF. The CDR3 nucleotides read TGTGCCAGCAGTCAGACGCGAGTAGGGTCCTATAATTCACCCCTCCACTTT.

V usage is TRBV19 and J usage is TRBJ1-2; possibly TRBD1 for D (6 bases). Trimming cost V 5 bases and J 8 bases, with 18 bases left between them. The V gene's germline CDR1 is LNHDA and CDR2 SQIVND (reference sequence). The CDR3 has 14 amino acids. The CDR3 sequence is CASSALQGRSGYTF. Here the CDR3 DNA reads TGTGCCAGTAGTGCCTTACAGGGTAGGAGCGGCTACACCTTC.

In its sample, this clone was seen once. The chain recombines TRBV6-5 with TRBJ1-3; a weak D match, TRBD1 (5 bases). The germline V gene has CDR1 MNHEY and CDR2 SVGAGI. Trimming cost V 4 bases and J 0 bases, with 10 bases left between them. This CDR3 is 15 amino acids long. This CDR3 reads CASSSGRTSGNTIYF. The CDR3 coding sequence is TGTGCCAGCAGTTCGGGACGGACCTCTGGAAACACCATATATTTT.

The chain carries TRBV11-1 and TRBJ1-4; D is possibly TRBD1 (5 bases). There are 13 residues in the CDR3. The germline V and J ends were trimmed by 8 bases and 6 bases, with 13 bases remaining between them. Germline V gene lookup returns CDR1 SGHAT and CDR2 FQDESV (reference sequence). CDR3 nucleotides: TGTGCCAGCGGAGCACAGGTGGATGAAAAACTGTTTTTT. It codes for CASGAQVDEKLFF.

J is TRBJ1-2 and V is TRBV20-1, with D possibly being TRBD1 (5 bases). Trimming left V 4 bases short and J 3 bases short, with 6 bases between. Germline-derived CDR1 and CDR2 are DFQATT and SNEGSKA (reference sequence). The CDR3 has 11 residues. CDR3 amino acids: CSAIRDYGYTF. DNA for the CDR3: TGCAGTGCTATCAGGGACTATGGCTACACCTTC.

V usage is TRBV11-2 and J usage is TRBJ1-1; D may be TRBD1 (5 bases). The V end lost 5 bases, the J end lost 4 bases, and 14 bases lay between the germline ends. CDR1 and CDR2 from the germline V gene are SGHAT and FQNNGV. The CDR3 contains 14 residues. The CDR3 nucleotides are TGTGCCAGCAGCGGAACACGGGGGACCACTGAAGCTTTCTTT. It specifies CASSGTRGTTEAFF.

The chain recombines TRBV25-1 with TRBJ2-1, with TRBD1 as a possible D gene (5 bases). The CDR3 sequence is 15 residues long. The germline V gene has CDR1 MGHDK and CDR2 SYGVNS. Trimming shortened V by 3 bases and J by 1 base, and 10 bases separated the two germline ends. This CDR3 is CASSDRTGSYNEQFF. The CDR3 DNA reads TGTGCCAGCAGTGACCGAACAGGTTCCTACAATGAGCAGTTCTTC.

V gene TRBV4-2 combines with J gene TRBJ1-4; D gene unclear. CDR1 and CDR2 (germline): LGHNA, YNFKEQ. The CDR3 contains 15 residues. Trimming removed 4 bases from V and 2 bases from J, with 11 bases in between. The CDR3 coding sequence is TGTGCCAGCAGCCCTCGTAGGACTACTAATGAAAAACTGTTTTTT. This translates into CASSPRRTTNEKLFF.

The chain carries TRBV9 and TRBJ2-3; a weak D match, TRBD2 (5 bases). V lost 4 bases, J lost 6 bases, and 24 bases lay in between. Per the germline V gene, CDR1 is SGDLS and CDR2 is YYNGEE. The length of the CDR3 is 17 residues. CDR3 bases: TGTGCCAGCAGCTTACGAGGGCTAGGCGCGGATTCGGATACGCAGTATTTT. This gives the protein CASSLRGLGADSDTQYF.

The chain recombines TRBV11-2 with TRBJ2-5; no firm D call. Near its end, the DNA agrees better with TRBJ2-7, so the J call may be wrong. CDR1 is SGHAT and CDR2 is FQNNGV in the germline V gene. This CDR3 is built from 12 residues. The CDR3 loop reads CASSPRLHEQYF. In nucleotides, the CDR3 is TGTGCCAGCAGCCCTCGGTTGCACGAGCAGTACTTC.

J is TRBJ2-2 and V is TRBV5-1; D may correspond to TRBD1 or TRBD2 (5 bases each). V was pared by 5 bases and J by 3 bases, with 14 bases between. The CDR3 runs to 15 residues. CDR1 and CDR2 (germline): SGHRS, YFSETQ. The CDR3: CASREAGTYTGELFF. CDR3 nucleotide sequence: TGCGCCAGCAGAGAAGCCGGGACCTACACCGGGGAGCTGTTTTTT.

The rearrangement links TRBV5-1 to TRBJ2-7; D remains unclear. Per germline, CDR1 SGHRS and CDR2 YFSETQ. There are 13 residues in the CDR3. V was shortened by 4 bases and J by 2 bases, with 10 bases between the two germline ends. CDR3 bases: TGCGCCAGCAGCGGGGAAGGAGCCTACGAGCAGTACTTC. It encodes CASSGEGAYEQYF.

The chain has TRBV18 and TRBJ2-2, with TRBD1 matching 9 bases. V shed 4 bases, J shed 3 bases, and the junction held 6 bases outside the gene matches. This CDR3 region has 16 residues. Germline V gene lookup returns CDR1 KGHSH and CDR2 LQKENI. CDR3 bases: TGTGCCAGCTCACTGGGACAGGGTTACGACACCGGGGAGCTGTTTTTT. It yields the protein CASSLGQGYDTGELFF.

The chain recombines TRBV4-3 with TRBJ2-3, with 7 nucleotides matching TRBD1. After removal of 0 bases from V and 10 bases from J, the junction contained 10 bases not matched to a gene. CDR3 length: 15 residues. Germline V gives CDR1 LGHNA, CDR2 YSLEER. The CDR3 coding sequence is TGCGCCAGCAGCCAAGAATTGAGGGCGACAGGGTCGCAGTATTTT. It codes for CASSQELRATGSQYF.

The rearrangement uses TRBV6-6 and TRBJ1-2, with TRBD1 matching 7 bases. Germline V gene sequence: CDR1 MNHNY, CDR2 SVGAGI (reference sequence). CDR3 length: 14 amino acids. The trim removed 7 bases at V and 2 bases at J, leaving 7 bases unmatched. CDR3 DNA: TGTGCCAGCACTCAGGGGGGTTGGAACTATGGCTACACCTTC. This gives the protein CASTQGGWNYGYTF.

The V gene is TRBV6-5, the J gene TRBJ2-7; TRBD1 matches at 10 bases. V shed 4 bases, J shed 2 bases, and the junction held 5 bases outside the gene matches. CDR1 MNHEY and CDR2 SVGAGI come from the germline V gene. This CDR3 contains 15 residues. CDR3 nucleotides: TGTGCCAGCAGTTTATCCGGGACAGGGGCCTACGAGCAGTACTTC. This encodes CASSLSGTGAYEQYF.

The gene calls are TRBV29-1 and TRBJ2-1, with a weak D call TRBD1 (6 bases). This CDR3 has 14 amino acids. Germline V lookup: CDR1 SQVTM, CDR2 ANQGSEA. Trimming stripped 7 bases from V and 2 bases from J, with 15 bases between. The CDR3 nucleotides are TGCAGCGGGGGGAAACAGGGAACCTACAATGAGCAGTTCTTC. It yields the protein CSGGKQGTYNEQFF.

The chain combines TRBV7-9 with TRBJ2-1; no firm D call. Germline V gene lookup returns CDR1 SEHNR and CDR2 FQNEAQ (reference sequence). CDR3 length: 14 amino acids. V lost 5 bases and J 9 bases, leaving 17 bases between the germline ends. CDR3 loop: CASSPDSRVGEQFF. In DNA, the CDR3 is TGTGCCAGCAGCCCAGACTCCCGGGTGGGTGAGCAGTTCTTC.

The V and J genes are TRBV5-6 and TRBJ2-5, with a tentative D call TRBD1 (6 bases). Trimming took off 4 bases at V and 5 bases at J, with 15 bases between the two ends. This CDR3 comprises 14 residues. Germline lookup yields CDR1 SGHDT and CDR2 YYEEEE. In nucleotides, the CDR3 is TGTGCCAGCAGCCTAACAGGGATGGGGGAGACCCAGTACTTC. It specifies CASSLTGMGETQYF.

The V and J genes are TRBV11-3 and TRBJ2-2; 7 bases fit TRBD1. The CDR3 length is 16 residues. V was clipped by 3 bases and J by 4 bases; unmatched bases: 8. Looked up from germline, CDR1 is SGHNT and CDR2 is YENEEA. The CDR3, as DNA: TGTGCCAGCAGCTTCCTAGGGGGCGCGGGCACCGGGGAGCTGTTTTTT. Translating it yields CASSFLGGAGTGELFF.

This chain joins TRBV10-3 and TRBJ2-1, with 9 bases lining up with TRBD1. The CDR3 is 14 amino acids. With V trimmed by 6 bases and J by 8 bases, 8 bases remained unmatched. CDR1 is ENHRY and CDR2 is SYGVKD in the germline V gene. The DNA for the CDR3 is TGTGCCATCAGGGACACGGGACAGGGTGATGAGCAGTTCTTC. Protein product: CAIRDTGQGDEQFF.

V usage is TRBV7-9 and J usage is TRBJ2-2, with TRBD1 matching over 7 bases. V dropped 5 bases and J dropped 6; count of bases not matched to a gene: 6. CDR3 length equals 14 residues. Germline CDR1 is SEHNR and CDR2 is FQNEAQ (reference sequence). Here the CDR3 DNA reads TGTGCCAGCAGCCCTGGACAGGCGTCCGGGGAGCTGTTTTTT. Protein product: CASSPGQASGELFF.

This sequence joins TRBV6-1 and TRBJ2-1; either TRBD1 or TRBD2 may fit D (5 bases each). The V gene's germline CDR1 is MNHNS and CDR2 SASEGT. Trimming pared 7 bases from V and 7 bases from J, leaving 17 bases between. The CDR3 consists of 14 residues. DNA for the CDR3: TGTGCCAGCATCTCCTCGGGGCCAGGGAATGAGCAGTTCTTC. Protein: CASISSGPGNEQFF.